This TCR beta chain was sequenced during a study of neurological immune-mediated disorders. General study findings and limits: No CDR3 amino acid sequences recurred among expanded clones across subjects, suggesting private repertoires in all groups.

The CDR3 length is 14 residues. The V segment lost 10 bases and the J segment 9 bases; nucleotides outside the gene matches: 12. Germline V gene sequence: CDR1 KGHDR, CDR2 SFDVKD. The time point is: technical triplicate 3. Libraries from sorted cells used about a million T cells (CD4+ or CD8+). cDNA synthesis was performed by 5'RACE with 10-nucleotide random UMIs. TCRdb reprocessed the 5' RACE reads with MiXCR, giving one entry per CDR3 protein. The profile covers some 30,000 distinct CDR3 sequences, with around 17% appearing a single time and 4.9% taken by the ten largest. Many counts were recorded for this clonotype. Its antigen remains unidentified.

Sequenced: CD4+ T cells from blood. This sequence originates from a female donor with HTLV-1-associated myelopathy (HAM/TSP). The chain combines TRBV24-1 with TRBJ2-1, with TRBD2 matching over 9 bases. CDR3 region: CATRGLAGFGEQFF. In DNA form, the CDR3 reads TGTGCCACTAGAGGGCTAGCGGGATTTGGTGAGCAGTTCTTC.